This TCR beta chain was sequenced during a study of post-analysis software for immune sequencing data. Turning to the study itself: Secondary progressive, relapsing-remitting and progressive-relapsing multiple sclerosis were among the included disease courses. Regarding the study as a whole: Among 5 or 6 TRBV segments more frequent in patients than controls were TRBV5-6, TRBV5-1 and TRBV20-1. F measure showed strong co-clustering of same-batch samples. Normalized Chao1 diversity in multiple sclerosis patients fell significantly below that of controls.

This clonotype was counted only a few times. The antigen remains undetermined. This CDR3 has 15 amino acids. The germline V and J ends were trimmed by 2 bases and 5 bases, with 11 bases remaining between them. Germline V gives CDR1 SGDLS, CDR2 YYNGEE. Carried by the TCR beta cDNA libraries were unique molecular identifiers. It was from approximately 0.91 to 9.4 million T cells that some 470,000 cDNA molecules came. TCRdb redid the calling of the PCR reads with MiXCR, one entry per CDR3 protein. The data contain 350,000 to 500,000 distinct CDR3 sequences, more than 30% of them singletons. Sequenced material: blood. The rearrangement links TRBV9 to TRBJ1-6, with D perhaps TRBD1 (6 bases). The receptor comes from a girl aged 2 to 10 with multiple sclerosis. CDR3 bases: TGTGCCAGCAGCGTGGGGACACAGAATAATTCACCCCTCCACTTT. It translates to CASSVGTQNNSPLHF.